These 22 T cell receptor beta chains came from one sample sequenced in a study of OX40 agonist ivuxolimab in advanced cancers. Sequencing used immunoSEQ multiplex PCR; TCRdb keeps in-frame clones, though not all of them. The sample holds about 86,000 clones, roughly nine tenths seen once. The sample here was CD4+ or CD8+ T cells sorted from blood, taken in a trial of the OX40 agonist ivuxolimab. Receptors originate from an adult with an advanced solid tumor such as melanoma, head and neck, liver or kidney cancer.

A word on this clone: At one end, the junction sequence differs from germline, possibly due to a read error. J is TRBJ1-6 and V is TRBV10-3, with TRBD1 matching 9 bases. In germline, CDR1 is ENHRY, CDR2 SYGVKD. This CDR3 region has 14 residues. The CDR3 bases are TGTGCCATCAGTGAGGGGACAGGGATTTCAACCCTCCACTTT. Translating gives CAISEGTGISTLHF.

This sequence joins TRBV30 and TRBJ2-7; no clear D gene. This CDR3 spans 12 amino acids. CDR1 and CDR2 (germline): GTSNPN, SVGIG (reference sequence). Trimming stripped 1 base from V and 3 bases from J, with 7 bases between. The CDR3 here is CAWSGQIYEQYF. The CDR3 DNA sequence: TGTGCCTGGAGTGGGCAGATCTACGAGCAGTACTTC.

This rearrangement joins TRBV7-2 to TRBJ2-5, with D perhaps matching TRBD2 (6 bases). CDR3 length equals 14 residues. Trimming removed 1 base from V and 1 base from J, with 7 bases in between. Germline V gene sequence: CDR1 SGHTA, CDR2 FQGNSA. The CDR3 bases are TGTGCCAGCAGCTTAGTAGCGGCCCAAGAGACCCAGTACTTC. As protein: CASSLVAAQETQYF. The variable domain in full, completed from reference TRBV7-2 and TRBJ2-5, reads GAGVSQSPSNKVTEKGKDVELRCDPISGHTALYWYRQSLGQGLEFLIYFQGNSAPDKSGLPSDRFSAERTGGSVSTLTIQRTQQEDSAVYLCASSLVAAQETQYFGPGTRLLVL.

The rearrangement joins TRBV5-5 to TRBJ2-3; TRBD2 matches 7 bases. The CDR3 has 15 residues. The V and J ends lost 1 base and 1 base, in that order; junction bases with no gene match: 3. CDR1 is SGHKS and CDR2 is YYEKEE in the germline V gene (reference sequence). CDR3 bases: TGTGCCAGCAGCTTGCCTAGCGGAGGCACAGATACGCAGTATTTT. It yields the protein CASSLPSGGTDTQYF.

This rearrangement joins TRBV4-2 to TRBJ2-5, with D hard to call. Germline V gene lookup returns CDR1 LGHNA and CDR2 YNFKEQ. V lost 1 base to trimming and J lost 1 base, with 7 bases between them. The CDR3 is 14 residues long. In nucleotides, the CDR3 is TGTGCCAGCAGCCAAGGTTGGACCCAAGAGACCCAGTACTTC. It translates to CASSQGWTQETQYF.

The chain carries TRBV5-1 and TRBJ2-3, with TRBD2 identical over 11 bases. This CDR3 spans 16 amino acids. Trimming at V came to 4 bases and at J to 0 bases, leaving 4 bases not matched to a gene. Germline CDR1 and CDR2: SGHRS and YFSETQ. CDR3 in DNA: TGCGCCAGCAGCCTACGGACTAGCGGGAGCACAGATACGCAGTATTTT. As protein: CASSLRTSGSTDTQYF.

The V gene is TRBV21-1, the J gene TRBJ2-5; TRBD2, the table's D call, was not compared with the DNA. TRBV21-1 is assigned pseudogene status. The CDR3 totals 21 residues. CDR3 protein: CASSKVSAGLAGEVEGETQYF. CDR3 nucleotides: TGTGCCAGCAGCAAAGTTTCCGCGGGACTAGCGGGAGAGGTCGAGGGAGAGACCCAGTACTTC.

This clone was seen more than once but under ten times. The chain is built from TRBV5-8 and TRBJ1-6, with 7 bases matching TRBD1. Losses at the gene ends were 4 bases for V and 1 base for J; bases not matched to a gene: 8. Germline CDR1 SGHTS, CDR2 YDEGEE. The CDR3 is 17 residues long. The CDR3 sequence is CASSPIRGSSYNSPLHF. CDR3 in DNA: TGTGCCAGCAGCCCGATCAGGGGGTCTTCCTATAATTCACCCCTCCACTTT.

The chain couples TRBV27 to TRBJ2-7; 9 bases fit TRBD1. The germline CDR1 and CDR2 sequences are MNHEY and SMNVEV (reference sequence). The CDR3 is made up of 20 amino acids. V lost 6 bases to trimming and J lost 8 bases; unmatched junction nucleotides: 29. CDR3 amino acids: CASSRTAVLWDRVGRGQQYF. DNA for the CDR3: TGTGCCAGCAGCCGAACGGCAGTTTTGTGGGACAGGGTTGGCAGAGGGCAGCAGTACTTC.

The chain joins TRBV29-1 to TRBJ1-1; D is undetermined. There are 12 residues in the CDR3. Germline CDR1 reads SQVTM; CDR2 reads ANQGSEA. Trimming removed 1 base from V and 5 bases from J, with 8 bases in between. The CDR3 loop is CSVEVVETEAFF. For the CDR3, the DNA is TGCAGCGTTGAAGTGGTCGAGACTGAAGCTTTCTTT.

The CDR3 DNA reads as TGTGCCAGCAGTTTAGGAGGGGCGGTTGGAGAGACCCAGTACTTC. Protein product: CASSLGGAVGETQYF. The gene calls are TRBV28 and TRBJ2-5; TRBD2 might be the D (6 bases). The germline CDR1 and CDR2 sequences are MDHEN and SYDVKM. Trimming shortened V by 2 bases and J by 4 bases, and 14 bases separated the two germline ends. The length of the CDR3 is 15 residues.

V gene TRBV11-2 combines with J gene TRBJ1-1, with D uncertain. Per the germline V gene, CDR1 is SGHAT and CDR2 is FQNNGV. V lost 3 bases, J lost 1 base, and 6 bases lay in between. This CDR3 is 13 amino acids long. As DNA, the CDR3 is TGTGCCAGCAGCTTTACGTCGAACACTGAAGCTTTCTTT. Translated: CASSFTSNTEAFF. Full variable domain (outside the CDR3, taken from reference TRBV11-2 and TRBJ1-1): EAGVAQSPRYKIIEKRQSVAFWCNPISGHATLYWYQQILGQGPKLLIQFQNNGVVDDSQLPKDRFSAERLKGVDSTLKIQPAKLEDSAVYLCASSFTSNTEAFFGQGTRLTVV.

The rearrangement joins TRBV7-6 to TRBJ2-5; D may match TRBD1 or TRBD2 (5 bases each). The CDR3 contains 13 residues. Germline loops: CDR1 SGHVS, CDR2 FNYEAQ. V lost 5 bases, J lost 0 bases, and 7 bases lay in between. Here the CDR3 DNA reads TGTGCCAGCAGCCCGGGACACCAAGAGACCCAGTACTTC. It encodes CASSPGHQETQYF.

The chain joins TRBV7-9 to TRBJ2-2; 7 nucleotides match TRBD1. Per the germline V gene, CDR1 is SEHNR and CDR2 is FQNEAQ (reference sequence). The CDR3 totals 16 residues. V trimming: 5 bases; J trimming: 0 bases; junction bases outside the gene matches: 6. Here the CDR3 DNA reads TGTGCCAGCAGCCGACAGGGACAAGCGAACACCGGGGAGCTGTTTTTT. It is translated as CASSRQGQANTGELFF.

This clone was observed once. This chain links TRBV7-3 with TRBJ2-5; 9 positions agree with TRBD2. With 1 base clipped from V and 5 bases from J, the junction kept 8 bases outside the gene matches. The CDR3 is 16 amino acids. Germline CDR1 is SGHTA and CDR2 is FQGTGA. Written as DNA, the CDR3 is TGTGCCAGCAGCTTAAGGCTAGCGGGGCTGGCGGAGACCCAGTACTTC. This sequence encodes CASSLRLAGLAETQYF.

The rearrangement uses TRBV5-6 and TRBJ2-1, with D hard to call. Looked up from germline, CDR1 is SGHDT and CDR2 is YYEEEE. The CDR3 is made up of 14 amino acids. The V end lost 4 bases, the J end lost 9 bases, and 17 bases lay between the germline ends. CDR3 amino acids: CASSPGSPESEQFF. The CDR3 DNA follows: TGTGCCAGCAGCCCTGGCAGCCCGGAGAGTGAGCAGTTCTTC.

The gene calls are TRBV9 and TRBJ2-6; 11 nucleotides agree with TRBD1. Germline lookup yields CDR1 SGDLS and CDR2 YYNGEE. J gave up 0 bases and V 2 bases, and 4 bases lay outside the gene matches. The CDR3 loop spans 18 amino acids. The CDR3 protein is CASSVPGQGGSGANVLTF. CDR3 nucleotide sequence: TGTGCCAGCAGCGTCCCGGGACAGGGGGGCTCTGGGGCCAACGTCCTGACTTTC. The complete variable domain, with remaining parts taken from reference TRBV9 and TRBJ2-6, reads DSGVTQTPKHLITATGQRVTLRCSPRSGDLSVYWYQQSLDQGLQFLIQYYNGEERAKGNILERFSAQQFPDLHSELNLSSLELGDSALYFCASSVPGQGGSGANVLTFGAGSRLTVL.

The chain carries TRBV19 and TRBJ1-5; TRBD1 matches 7 bases. Germline assignment: CDR1 LNHDA and CDR2 SQIVND (reference sequence). The CDR3 covers 15 residues. V shed 4 bases and J 0 bases; nucleotides not matched to a gene: 3. For the CDR3, the DNA is TGTGCCAGTAGTACACAGGGGTATAGCAATCAGCCCCAGCATTTT. This codes for CASSTQGYSNQPQHF.

This rearrangement joins TRBV5-5 to TRBJ2-3, with D tentatively TRBD2 (5 bases). Germline V gene lookup returns CDR1 SGHKS and CDR2 YYEKEE (reference sequence). Between the trimmed V and J ends, which lost 0 bases and 6 bases, there was a span of 17 bases. The CDR3 is 16 residues long. The CDR3 coding sequence is TGTGCCAGCAGCTTGGACTTGGCCCCCGGCGGGGATACGCAGTATTTT. Protein product: CASSLDLAPGGDTQYF.

The chain has TRBV2 and TRBJ2-2, with 10 positions matching TRBD1. The CDR3 extends over 15 amino acids. Germline V gene data show CDR1 as SNHLY and CDR2 as FYNNEI. The junction had 7 bases not matched to a gene; V was cut back by 6 bases and J by 6 bases. CDR3 nucleotides: TGTGCCAGCAGGGGACAGGGGCCCTATCCCGGGGAGCTGTTTTTT. Protein: CASRGQGPYPGELFF.

This sequence joins TRBV30 and TRBJ2-7; unclear D gene. This CDR3 has 13 amino acids. Deletions cut 2 bases from V and 3 bases from J, with 11 bases between. Germline lookup yields CDR1 GTSNPN and CDR2 SVGIG (reference sequence). The CDR3 here is CAWSRRPLYEQYF. The CDR3 DNA sequence: TGTGCCTGGAGTAGGAGACCACTCTACGAGCAGTACTTC.

The V and J genes are TRBV15 and TRBJ1-5; TRBD1 agrees at 7 bases. The CDR3 runs to 15 residues. CDR1 is LNHNV and CDR2 is YYDKDF in the germline V gene (reference sequence). Losses at the gene ends were 3 bases for V and 1 base for J; bases not matched to a gene: 3. CDR3 sequence: CATSREQGSNQPQHF. The CDR3 coding sequence is TGTGCCACCAGCAGGGAACAGGGGAGCAATCAGCCCCAGCATTTT.